The 8 T cell receptor beta chains listed next were all sequenced from one sample in a study of shared T cell receptors in the human thymus. Clones were sequenced by immunoSEQ multiplex PCR, and TCRdb holds only the in-frame ones, with some missing. The sample yields just under 550,000 clones, more than 75% seen once. The same sample was also studied in work on human thymus T cells.

The source material was thymocytes. Receptors originate from a boy in the first two years of life with a congenital heart defect.

J is TRBJ2-7 and V is TRBV2, with TRBD2 identical over 7 bases. The CDR3 consists of 13 residues. The germline gives CDR1 SNHLY, CDR2 FYNNEI. In DNA form, the CDR3 reads TGTGCGATGGTCGCGGGAGTCCCGAGGGAGCAGTACTTC. It encodes CAMVAGVPREQYF.

The chain combines TRBV27 with TRBJ1-1; TRBD1 agrees at 7 bases. Unmatched junction bases numbered 6, after V lost 4 bases and J lost 4 bases. Germline V gene lookup returns CDR1 MNHEY and CDR2 SMNVEV (reference sequence). CDR3 length equals 14 residues. The CDR3 sequence: CASSSTGVVTEAFF. The CDR3 DNA sequence: TGTGCCAGCAGTTCTACAGGGGTAGTCACTGAAGCTTTCTTT.

This rearrangement joins TRBV27 to TRBJ2-3; TRBD1 aligns across 7 bases. The germline V gene encodes CDR1 MNHEY and CDR2 SMNVEV (reference sequence). The CDR3 runs 15 residues. With 4 bases clipped from V and 4 bases from J, the junction kept 8 bases outside the gene matches. DNA for the CDR3: TGTGCCAGCAGTTGCAGACAGGGTACGGCAGATACGCAGTATTTT. Translated, it gives CASSCRQGTADTQYF.

This rearrangement joins TRBV29-1 to TRBJ2-5; 9 positions match TRBD2. Germline CDR1 SQVTM, CDR2 ANQGSEA. The V gene end was trimmed by 7 bases and the J gene end by 1 base; junction bases not matched to a gene: 7. This CDR3 is 14 amino acids long. The CDR3 reads CSAPSSGGQETQYF. CDR3 DNA sequence: TGCAGCGCACCTAGTAGCGGGGGCCAAGAGACCCAGTACTTC.

The DNA for the CDR3 is TGCAGTGCTAGATACGGCGGCGAGCAGTACTTC. Protein: CSARYGGEQYF. The chain links TRBV20-1 to TRBJ2-7; no clear D gene. The length of the CDR3 is 11 residues. Germline assignment: CDR1 DFQATT and CDR2 SNEGSKA (reference sequence). V was shortened by 2 bases and J by 6 bases, with 8 bases between the two germline ends.

The gene calls are TRBV12-5 and TRBJ2-7; 10 bases are a match to TRBD1. The germline V gene encodes CDR1 LGHNT and CDR2 FRNRAP. The CDR3 covers 15 residues. Losses at the gene ends were 6 bases for V and 3 bases for J; bases not matched to a gene: 8. CDR3 loop: CASGSRQGAGYEQYF. DNA for the CDR3: TGTGCTAGTGGCTCCAGACAGGGGGCCGGCTACGAGCAGTACTTC.

This sequence joins TRBV19 and TRBJ2-4; D may be TRBD2 (5 bases). Trimming shortened V by 3 bases and J by 0 bases, and 15 bases separated the two germline ends. The CDR3 is made up of 17 amino acids. Germline-derived CDR1 and CDR2 are LNHDA and SQIVND (reference sequence). The CDR3, as DNA: TGTGCCAGTAGTATCTCGGCTAGCAGCCTAGCCAAAAACATTCAGTACTTC. Its protein product is CASSISASSLAKNIQYF.

This clone was seen a few times. The chain is built from TRBV14 and TRBJ2-1; D unclear. V was pared by 4 bases and J by 7 bases, with 14 bases between. The CDR3 is 14 residues long. Looked up from germline, CDR1 is SGHDN and CDR2 is FVKESK. DNA of the CDR3: TGTGCCAGCAGCCGTGATGGTCCCAGGAATGAGCAGTTCTTC. This codes for CASSRDGPRNEQFF.